Presented here are 3 T cell receptor beta chains from one specimen sequenced in a study of cytomegalovirus exposure and HLA in healthy donors. The data were produced by immunoSEQ multiplex PCR, yet TCRdb's version contains in-frame clones alone and is incomplete. The table has some 54,000 clones, 90% seen once; the top ten hold about 3%. Sequenced: PBMCs. Receptor source: a man in his late teens or twenties in good health and CMV-seronegative.

The chain carries TRBV6-1 and TRBJ2-1; TRBD2 aligns across 7 bases. J gave up 5 bases and V 1 base, and 11 bases lay outside the gene matches. The CDR3 loop spans 17 amino acids. Germline CDR1 and CDR2: MNHNS and SASEGT. CDR3 DNA sequence: TGTGCCAGCAGTGAAGGTGGACTAGTGGGGGTGGACAATGAGCAGTTCTTC. It codes for CASSEGGLVGVDNEQFF.

V is TRBV19 and J is TRBJ2-2, with TRBD1 identical over 8 bases. The CDR3 is 15 residues long. J lost 4 bases, V lost 6 bases, and 7 bases had no gene match. CDR1 and CDR2 (germline): LNHDA, SQIVND (reference sequence). CDR3 sequence reads: CASRRGQGGTGELFF. As DNA, the CDR3 is TGTGCCAGTAGACGCGGACAGGGAGGCACCGGGGAGCTGTTTTTT. Variable domain in full (rest from reference TRBV19 and TRBJ2-2): DGGITQSPKYLFRKEGQNVTLSCEQNLNHDAMYWYRQDPGQGLRLIYYSQIVNDFQKGDIAEGYSVSREKKESFPLTVTSAQKNPTAFYLCASRRGQGGTGELFFGEGSRLTVL.

The chain combines TRBV7-9 with TRBJ2-7; tentative D call: TRBD1 (5 bases). The V and J ends lost 2 bases and 4 bases respectively, with 12 bases between them. This CDR3 has 14 amino acids. Germline assignment: CDR1 SEHNR and CDR2 FQNEAQ (reference sequence). CDR3 amino acids: CASSLFDRLYEQYF. The CDR3 DNA reads TGTGCCAGCAGCTTATTCGACAGACTTTACGAGCAGTACTTC.